This TCR beta chain was identified in a study of cytomegalovirus exposure and HLA in healthy donors. Study-level information: The study placed approximately 78% of its roughly 400 genotyped donors in the Caucasian-associated ancestry cluster.

The PCR had 60 Vbeta and 13 Jbeta primers. TCRdb's copy holds only in-frame clones and misses some; the assay was immunoSEQ multiplex PCR. The sample contains tens of thousands of clones, around 80% of which appear only once. This CDR3 comprises 15 residues. Trimming took 5 bases from V and 0 from J; bases not matched to a gene: 2. Germline values: CDR1 SGHNT, CDR2 YYREEE (reference sequence). The TCR sequence derives from a male donor in good health and CMV-seronegative. This chain uses TRBV5-4 with TRBJ2-3, with 11 bases that match TRBD2. Sequenced sample: PBMCs. The CDR3: CASRVAGGSTDTQYF. Written as DNA, the CDR3 is TGTGCCAGCAGGGTAGCGGGGGGGAGCACAGATACGCAGTATTTT. Using reference TRBV5-4 and TRBJ2-3 for the parts outside the CDR3, the full variable domain is ETGVTQSPTHLIKTRGQQVTLRCSSQSGHNTVSWYQQALGQGPQFIFQYYREEENGRGNFPPRFSGLQFPNYSSELNVNALELDDSALYLCASRVAGGSTDTQYFGPGTRLTVL.